A single sample is the source of the 18 T cell receptor beta chains below, sequenced in a study of CD8 T cells in ankylosing spondylitis. Whole-study results and caveats: Characteristic of ankylosing spondylitis blood, it appeared, was a TCR beta motif comprising 7 to 9 highly homologous variants.

TCRdb recomputed calls from the 5' RACE reads with MiXCR, one row per CDR3 protein. This sample has about 540,000 distinct CDR3 sequences, with roughly 13% found just once. No antigen is known for these receptors. Sequenced sample: blood, either unsorted or a sorted T cell fraction (not recorded which). The receptors shown here come from a male donor with ankylosing spondylitis.

The V call is TRBV29-1, the J call TRBJ1-2; D gene uncertain. Germline assignment: CDR1 SQVTM and CDR2 ANQGSEA. Trimming took off 7 bases at V and 4 bases at J, with 16 bases between the two ends. The CDR3 contains 13 residues. The CDR3 here is CSAPLESSYGYTF. CDR3 coding DNA: TGCAGCGCCCCGCTAGAGTCCAGCTATGGCTACACCTTC.

This clonotype has only a few counts. The CDR3, as DNA: TGCAGCGTTGTGGTAGCGGGAGCATTCGAGCAGTACGTC. Translation gives CSVVVAGAFEQYV. The chain combines TRBV29-1 with TRBJ2-7; 9 positions match TRBD2. The V gene end was trimmed by 4 bases and the J gene end by 6 bases; junction bases not matched to a gene: 7. The CDR3 totals 13 residues. CDR1 is SQVTM and CDR2 is ANQGSEA in the germline V gene.

This clonotype was counted only a few times. The genes are TRBV7-2 and TRBJ2-2; a possible D gene is TRBD2 (6 bases). CDR1 and CDR2 from the germline V gene are SGHTA and FQGNSA. The CDR3 loop spans 16 amino acids. Trimming removed 1 base from V and 3 bases from J, with 12 bases in between. CDR3 in amino acids: CASSLVNREYTGELFF. CDR3 DNA sequence: TGTGCCAGCAGCTTAGTTAATCGGGAGTACACCGGGGAGCTGTTTTTT.

This clonotype was detected once. V and J are TRBV7-8 and TRBJ1-5; 8 bases match TRBD1. The CDR3 contains 14 residues. Germline values: CDR1 SGHVS, CDR2 FQNEAQ. V dropped 5 bases and J dropped 8; count of bases not matched to a gene: 8. CDR3 bases: TGTGCCAGCAGCCTCCGGGACAGGTTGAAGCCCCAGCATTTT. Translated, it gives CASSLRDRLKPQHF.

This chain joins TRBV10-3 and TRBJ2-1, with D hard to call. Germline-derived CDR1 and CDR2 are ENHRY and SYGVKD. Deletions cut 2 bases from V and 3 bases from J, with 5 bases between. This CDR3 has 13 amino acids. The CDR3 nucleotides read TGTGCCATCAGTGAGGGTAACTACAATGAGCAGTTCTTC. This sequence encodes CAISEGNYNEQFF.

This clonotype was seen more than once but under ten times. The rearrangement joins TRBV3-1 to TRBJ1-4; TRBD1 matches at 9 bases. CDR3 length: 16 residues. The germline V gene encodes CDR1 LGHDT and CDR2 YNNKEL (reference sequence). The ends lost 3 bases at V and 8 bases at J; junction bases unmatched: 10. This CDR3 is CASSHTAGTGREKLFF. The CDR3 DNA is TGTGCCAGCAGCCATACTGCCGGGACAGGGAGGGAAAAACTGTTTTTT.

This clonotype was counted at least ten times. The rearrangement links TRBV7-9 to TRBJ1-2; TRBD1 is a possible D gene (5 bases). V gave up 4 bases and J gave up 1 base, with 13 bases separating them. This CDR3 is 15 amino acids long. Germline V gene sequence: CDR1 SEHNR, CDR2 FQNEAQ (reference sequence). CDR3 loop: CASSSPEDINYGYTF. In DNA form, the CDR3 reads TGTGCCAGCAGCTCCCCCGAGGACATTAACTATGGCTACACCTTC. Full variable domain (outside the CDR3, taken from reference TRBV7-9 and TRBJ1-2): DTGVSQNPRHKITKRGQNVTFRCDPISEHNRLYWYRQTLGQGPEFLTYFQNEAQLEKSRLLSDRFSAERPKGSFSTLEIQRTEQGDSAMYLCASSSPEDINYGYTFGSGTRLTVV.

This clonotype has a count of ten or more. The V call is TRBV7-8, the J call TRBJ2-1, with D possibly being TRBD2 (5 bases). The V gene's germline CDR1 is SGHVS and CDR2 FQNEAQ. The CDR3 covers 16 residues. V was clipped by 2 bases and J by 5 bases, with 16 bases between them. The CDR3 here is CASSLFSRERHNEQFF. The DNA of the CDR3 is TGTGCCAGCAGCTTATTTTCGAGGGAGAGACACAATGAGCAGTTCTTC.

The chain employs TRBV11-2 and TRBJ1-6; D gene unclear. Germline V CDR1 and CDR2: SGHAT, FQNNGV. Deletions cut 5 bases from V and 5 bases from J, with 10 bases between. The CDR3 runs 14 residues. CDR3 sequence reads: CASSHNPNNSPLHF. In DNA form, the CDR3 reads TGTGCCAGCAGCCATAATCCGAATAATTCACCCCTCCACTTT. The variable domain in full, completed from reference TRBV11-2 and TRBJ1-6, reads EAGVAQSPRYKIIEKRQSVAFWCNPISGHATLYWYQQILGQGPKLLIQFQNNGVVDDSQLPKDRFSAERLKGVDSTLKIQPAKLEDSAVYLCASSHNPNNSPLHFGNGTRLTVT.

The chain couples TRBV6-1 to TRBJ1-1; tentative D call: TRBD1 (5 bases). This CDR3 comprises 12 residues. Germline lookup yields CDR1 MNHNS and CDR2 SASEGT. V shed 6 bases and J shed 7 bases, with 12 bases lying between them. CDR3 DNA: TGTGCCAGCAGATTCAGAAGGGGTGAAGCTTTCTTT. Protein sequence: CASRFRRGEAFF.

This clonotype was seen ten or more times. The J gene is TRBJ1-1, the V gene TRBV12-3 or TRBV12-4; no firm D call. The CDR3 extends over 13 amino acids. V dropped 6 bases and J dropped 1 base, with 9 bases sitting between them. This chain's CDR3 is CASRTSGNTEAFF. DNA for the CDR3: TGTGCCAGCAGAACAAGCGGGAACACTGAAGCTTTCTTT.

DNA for the CDR3: TGTGCCAGCAGCCCCGGGACGGTGAACAATGAGCAGTTCTTC. This codes for CASSPGTVNNEQFF. The chain employs TRBV7-9 and TRBJ2-1; either TRBD1 or TRBD2 may supply D (5 bases each). Per germline, CDR1 SEHNR and CDR2 FQNEAQ (reference sequence). V lost 5 bases and J 5 bases, leaving 13 bases between the germline ends. The CDR3 has 14 residues.

This clonotype was recorded a few times. V usage is TRBV11-2 and J usage is TRBJ2-1; 8 bases are shared with TRBD2. The CDR3 covers 16 residues. V lost 4 bases to trimming and J lost 4 bases; unmatched junction nucleotides: 9. Germline assignment: CDR1 SGHAT and CDR2 FQNNGV. The CDR3 DNA follows: TGTGCCAGCAGCTACCCCGGACTAGCTTCGTACAATGAGCAGTTCTTC. Translating gives CASSYPGLASYNEQFF.

This clonotype was detected only once. The genes are TRBV20-1 and TRBJ2-7; 15 bases agree with TRBD2. Germline-derived CDR1 and CDR2 are DFQATT and SNEGSKA (reference sequence). This CDR3 contains 15 residues. V was pared by 3 bases and J by 1 base, with 1 base of the junction left unmatched. Here the CDR3 DNA reads TGCAGTGCTAGGGGGACTAGCGGGGGGTCCTACGAGCAGTACTTC. It is translated as CSARGTSGGSYEQYF.

The chain uses TRBV7-8 and TRBJ2-1; 14 nucleotides agree with TRBD2. This CDR3 is built from 15 residues. J gave up 10 bases and V 4 bases, and 6 bases lay outside the gene matches. Germline V gene data show CDR1 as SGHVS and CDR2 as FQNEAQ. For the CDR3, the DNA is TGTGCCAGCAGCTCTCGACTAGCGGGAGGGAGGGAGCAGTTCTTC. Amino acids: CASSSRLAGGREQFF.

The gene calls are TRBV11-2 and TRBJ1-2, with D perhaps matching TRBD1 (5 bases). Trimming took off 7 bases at V and 2 bases at J, with 11 bases between the two ends. This CDR3 is built from 13 residues. CDR1 SGHAT and CDR2 FQNNGV come from the germline V gene. CDR3 nucleotide sequence: TGTGCCAGCACCCCGGGGCCAAACTATGGCTACACCTTC. The encoded protein is CASTPGPNYGYTF.

This clonotype has only a few counts. The chain is built from TRBV12-3 or TRBV12-4 and TRBJ2-7, with D unclear. The V end was cut by 3 bases, the J end by 2 bases, with 8 bases between. The CDR3 consists of 13 residues. The CDR3 region has the DNA TGTGCCAGCAGTTTGGAGAGTCCCTACGAGCAGTACTTC. Its translation is CASSLESPYEQYF.

This clonotype was seen a handful of times. V usage is TRBV7-9 and J usage is TRBJ1-2; D uncertain. Trimming cost V 6 bases and J 4 bases, with 15 bases left between them. Germline V CDR1 and CDR2: SEHNR, FQNEAQ (reference sequence). CDR3 length: 14 residues. The CDR3 protein is CASSPGSWGYGYTF. The CDR3 coding sequence is TGTGCCAGCAGTCCCGGGTCGTGGGGCTATGGCTACACCTTC.